The sequence of this T cell receptor beta chain was determined in a study of blood T cell repertoires in COVID-19. Looking at the study overall: The study drew acute and convalescent COVID-19 samples from the United States, Italy and Spain. T cells, B-cell-depleted T cells, or PBMCs supplied cDNA or gDNA.

Germline V gene data show CDR1 as LNHDA and CDR2 as SQIVND (reference sequence). CDR3 size: 15 residues. Unmatched junction bases numbered 11, after V lost 4 bases and J lost 7 bases. Study processing details: Reference gene primer amplification in the assay estimated nucleated cell counts. TCRdb's table, derived via immunoSEQ multiplex PCR, lists solely in-frame clones and lacks some. D and trimming come from the DNA, and the V and J calls and clone size come from that table. The sample yields roughly 120,000 clones, around 90% seen once. This chain joins TRBV19 and TRBJ2-7; 9 positions agree with TRBD2. The sequenced sample was peripheral blood. This TCR was sampled from a woman aged 45-65 years with active or convalescent COVID-19. This chain's CDR3 is CASSTRGLAGDEQYF. In DNA form, the CDR3 reads TGTGCCAGTAGTACCCGGGGGTTAGCGGGAGATGAGCAGTACTTC.